The subject of this entry is one TCR beta chain. The antigen it recognizes is unknown. Base-call qualities are not available, and no considerably larger clone is one nucleotide away. This entry comes from a study of blood T cell repertoires in COVID-19 (dated by TCRdb to 2018 to 2021). A note on the overall study: Collaborator samples came from the United States, Italy and Spain and covered acute and convalescent phases of COVID-19. Deeply sampled blood TCRbeta repertoires from subjects exposed to, actively infected with, or recovered from COVID-19 were included in the dataset. Sample metadata almost always included a de-identified subject ID, COVID-19 status, age in years and sex. The prospective study material was composed of cDNA or gDNA derived from T cells, B-cell-depleted T cells, or PBMCs. The repertoires were released in a freely available public database meant as a resource for research on the immune response to SARS-CoV-2. HLA class I and class II types, where available, came from metadata supplied by the sample provider rather than from assay-based typing. Samples were obtained from the ongoing ImmuneRACE study (first 160 participants) and from approximately 1,200 subjects provided by 6 global collaborators.

The investigation overall reported the following: How much clinical and demographic metadata was included differed by source and by participant, and the metadata was provided uncurated.

One collaborating source in Seattle enrolled patients during active infection and followed them longitudinally through the course of disease. Collaborating institutions collected whole blood in K2EDTA tubes following their own protocols. Collaborator samples were shipped for TCRbeta analysis as frozen whole blood, isolated PBMCs, or DNA extracted from either sample type. TCRbeta CDR3 regions were amplified from genomic DNA using the immunoSEQ Assay, a bias-controlled multiplex PCR. Per the source publication's procedure: Nucleated cell counts per sample were estimated from amplification of reference gene primers within the assay. Sequence reads were collapsed and filtered to measure the absolute abundance of every unique TCRbeta CDR3 rearrangement. Productive Simpson clonality was computed per sample as the square root of Simpson's diversity index over productive rearrangements. Not all clones reach the TCRdb copy of this immuneACCESS table, which keeps in-frame sequences only. Checked studies attribute under half of the gap to unresolved V genes and leave the rest unexplained. That table is the source of V, J and clone size, and D and trimming were worked out from the DNA. Present in this sample are 150,000 to 200,000 clones, about four fifths of which were seen just once. Roughly 12% of the sample rests with the top ten.

Sequenced material: peripheral blood. The receptor comes from a woman of 80 years or more with COVID-19, enrolled during active disease.

The DNA reads as follows: TGTGCCAGCAGTTACGGTGTGACCCAGGGAGATACGCAGTATTTT. Translation gives CASSYGVTQGDTQYF. The chain is encoded by TRBV6-5 joined to TRBJ2-3; the D segment could be TRBD1, given 5 matching bases. CDR1 and CDR2 are read off the germline V gene as MNHEY and SVGAGI. Trimming takes 2 bases from V and 5 bases from J, and the germline ends sit 14 bases apart. Inclusive of the bounding cysteine and phenylalanine, the CDR3 is 15 residues long. The CDR3 DNA has 45 bases and is translated from base 1.